These 7 T cell receptor beta chains were sequenced from one sample in a study of blood T cell repertoires in COVID-19. The method was immunoSEQ multiplex PCR; TCRdb's version includes in-frame clones alone and lacks a portion of them. The table lists hundreds of thousands of clones, approximately 83% of them singletons. Sequencing was carried out using peripheral blood. All receptors come from a woman in her 30s who had recovered from COVID-19.

This chain links TRBV2 with TRBJ2-1, with 12 bases lining up with TRBD2. The CDR3 loop spans 15 amino acids. With V trimmed by 5 bases and J by 7 bases, 6 bases remained unmatched. Germline CDR1 and CDR2: SNHLY and FYNNEI. The CDR3, as DNA: TGTGCCAGCAGTAGACTAGCGGGGGTGCGGAATGAGCAGTTCTTC. Its protein is CASSRLAGVRNEQFF.

The J gene is TRBJ2-7, the V gene TRBV6-2 or TRBV6-3, with TRBD2 matching over 7 bases. The CDR3 spans 16 residues. The V and J ends lost 0 bases and 5 bases, in that order; junction bases with no gene match: 10. Germline CDR1 reads MNHEY; CDR2 reads SVGEGT. CDR3 residues: CASSYSLREQTDEQYF. CDR3 in DNA: TGTGCCAGCAGTTACTCGCTGCGGGAGCAGACGGACGAGCAGTACTTC.

The chain uses TRBV4-3 and TRBJ2-1; 8 nucleotides line up with TRBD2. Germline CDR1 is LGHNA and CDR2 is YSLEER. The V gene end was trimmed by 0 bases and the J gene end by 6 bases; junction bases not matched to a gene: 10. This CDR3 contains 17 residues. This CDR3 is CASSQDISGIDGNEQFF. The CDR3 DNA follows: TGCGCCAGCAGCCAAGATATTAGCGGGATAGACGGCAATGAGCAGTTCTTC.

V usage is TRBV24-1 and J usage is TRBJ1-2; D possibly corresponds to TRBD1 (6 bases). The ends were cut back, 4 bases at V and 4 bases at J, with 9 bases in the middle. This CDR3 has 13 amino acids. Germline CDR1 reads KGHDR; CDR2 reads SFDVKD. CDR3 in DNA: TGTGCCACCAGTGAGGGGGCCGGCTATGGCTACACCTTC. The encoded protein is CATSEGAGYGYTF.

The chain combines TRBV5-1 with TRBJ2-5; D is unresolved. CDR1 is SGHRS, CDR2 YFSETQ, per germline. V was shortened by 5 bases and J by 4 bases, with 15 bases between the two germline ends. The CDR3 is 14 amino acids. Written as DNA, the CDR3 is TGCGCCAGCAGTTCAGAACCGACTGGAGAGACCCAGTACTTC. It yields the protein CASSSEPTGETQYF.

The chain has TRBV3-1 (or the pseudogene TRBV3-2) and TRBJ1-1; D gene unclear. The CDR3 is made up of 14 amino acids. Germline V gene data show CDR1 as LGHDT and CDR2 as YNNKEL (reference sequence). V was shortened by 0 bases and J by 3 bases, with 8 bases between the two germline ends. The CDR3 sequence is CASSQDDGDTEAFF. In nucleotides, the CDR3 is TGTGCCAGCAGCCAAGATGACGGGGACACTGAAGCTTTCTTT.

The V call is TRBV11-2, the J call TRBJ2-3; 9 positions match TRBD2. The V segment lost 5 bases and the J segment 14 bases; nucleotides outside the gene matches: 11. The CDR3 spans 13 residues. Germline lookup yields CDR1 SGHAT and CDR2 FQNNGV. The CDR3 DNA reads TGTGCCAGCAGCCCCGGGGCGGGAGGGCCCCGGTATTTT. It yields the protein CASSPGAGGPRYF.